This is a list of T cell receptor beta chains from one sample in a study of blood T cell repertoires in COVID-19. Data came from immunoSEQ multiplex PCR; TCRdb stores just in-frame clones and leaves some out. The sample records 140,000 to 150,000 clones, around 80% being singletons. Specimen: PBMCs or T cells enriched from blood (not recorded which). The receptors were gathered from a woman aged 45-59 years who had recovered from COVID-19. CDR3s include the opening cysteine and the closing phenylalanine or tryptophan. Fields, in order: V gene, J gene, clone size, D gene, CDR3 DNA, CDR3 protein. D genes are given only for firm matches. Only part of the rows carry a size: once, few, many, or a class if the clone is expanded.

V gene: TRBV3-1/TRBV3-2; J gene: TRBJ1-1; clone size: .; D gene: TRBD1; CDR3 DNA: TGTGCCAGCAGCTTGGGACAGGGTAGTGAAGCTTTCTTT; CDR3 protein: CASSLGQGSEAFF
V gene: TRBV5-1; J gene: TRBJ1-5; clone size: .; D gene: TRBD1; CDR3 DNA: TGCGCCAGCAGCCCGACAGGGGGCAGTCAGCCCCAGCATTTT; CDR3 protein: CASSPTGGSQPQHF
V gene: TRBV7-2; J gene: TRBJ2-2; clone size: .; D gene: TRBD2; CDR3 DNA: TGTGCCAGCAGCCTTAGGCTAGCGGGGGGGCCGGTAGCCGGGGAGCTGTTTTTT; CDR3 protein: CASSLRLAGGPVAGELFF
V gene: TRBV6-2/TRBV6-3; J gene: TRBJ1-1; clone size: .; D gene: .; CDR3 DNA: TGTGCCAGCAGTCTACAAGGGGGGGCAAACACTGAAGCTTTCTTT; CDR3 protein: CASSLQGGANTEAFF
V gene: TRBV3-1/TRBV3-2; J gene: TRBJ1-2; clone size: .; D gene: .; CDR3 DNA: TGTGCCAGCAGCCAGGGAAGTCTTGGTTCCCAGGGCTATGGCTACACCTTC; CDR3 protein: CASSQGSLGSQGYGYTF
V gene: TRBV23-1; J gene: TRBJ2-7; clone size: few; D gene: .; CDR3 DNA: TGCGCCAGCAGTCGTACCGCAGGACTTTGGCACGAGCAGTACTTC; CDR3 protein: CASSRTAGLWHEQYF
V gene: TRBV6-5; J gene: TRBJ2-7; clone size: once; D gene: .; CDR3 DNA: TGTGCCAGCAGTTACTCGACCGGGGGGCCATACGAGCAGTACTTC; CDR3 protein: CASSYSTGGPYEQYF
V gene: TRBV6-5; J gene: TRBJ2-7; clone size: .; D gene: TRBD2; CDR3 DNA: TGTGCCAGCAGCCGGGCGGGTAGCGGGGGTTACGAGCAGTACTTC; CDR3 protein: CASSRAGSGGYEQYF
V gene: TRBV28; J gene: TRBJ2-3; clone size: .; D gene: TRBD2; CDR3 DNA: TGTGCCAGCAAATGGACTAGCGACACAGATACGCAGTATTTT; CDR3 protein: CASKWTSDTDTQYF
V gene: TRBV5-1; J gene: TRBJ2-3; clone size: .; D gene: .; CDR3 DNA: TGCGCCAGCAGCTTCTTTAGCACAGATACGCAGTATTTT; CDR3 protein: CASSFFSTDTQYF
V gene: TRBV7-9; J gene: TRBJ1-2; clone size: .; D gene: .; CDR3 DNA: TGTGCCAGCAGCTCGACAGTCCTCTATGGCTACACCTTC; CDR3 protein: CASSSTVLYGYTF
V gene: TRBV19; J gene: TRBJ2-7; clone size: few; D gene: .; CDR3 DNA: TGTGCCAGTAGTATCGGGCTAGCCGACGAGCAGTACTTC; CDR3 protein: CASSIGLADEQYF
V gene: TRBV5-1; J gene: TRBJ1-6; clone size: .; D gene: .; CDR3 DNA: TGCGCCAGCAGCTTGGAAGCGGTGGGAGTCTATAATTCACCCCTCCACTTT; CDR3 protein: CASSLEAVGVYNSPLHF
V gene: TRBV27; J gene: TRBJ1-1; clone size: medium-sized; D gene: TRBD1; CDR3 DNA: TGTGCCAGCAGTACCCTACAGGGGCCCACTGAAGCTTTCTTT; CDR3 protein: CASSTLQGPTEAFF
V gene: TRBV6-1; J gene: TRBJ1-3; clone size: .; D gene: TRBD1; CDR3 DNA: TGTGCCAGCAGTGGACGATTCGGGACAGGGGGAGGAAACACCATATATTTT; CDR3 protein: CASSGRFGTGGGNTIYF
V gene: TRBV19; J gene: TRBJ1-2; clone size: few; D gene: TRBD1; CDR3 DNA: TGTGCCAGTAGCCCGACAGGGGTCAACTATGGCTACACCTTC; CDR3 protein: CASSPTGVNYGYTF
V gene: TRBV28; J gene: TRBJ1-6; clone size: .; D gene: .; CDR3 DNA: TGTGCCAGCAGTTGGTCCGATGCAGGGGAACTGTCACCCCTCCACTTT; CDR3 protein: CASSWSDAGELSPLHF
V gene: TRBV7-8; J gene: TRBJ1-3; clone size: .; D gene: .; CDR3 DNA: TGTGCCAGCACAGGCAGGGGCTCTGGAAACACCATATATTTT; CDR3 protein: CASTGRGSGNTIYF
V gene: TRBV2; J gene: TRBJ1-4; clone size: .; D gene: .; CDR3 DNA: TGTGCCAGTACAGGGTTGACTAATGAAAAACTGTTTTTT; CDR3 protein: CASTGLTNEKLFF
V gene: TRBV4-1; J gene: TRBJ1-5; clone size: .; D gene: TRBD1; CDR3 DNA: TGCGCCAGCAGCCAAGGGGGACAGGGTTCGTGGGGAGGCTATAGCAATCAGCCCCAGCATTTT; CDR3 protein: CASSQGGQGSWGGYSNQPQHF
V gene: TRBV28; J gene: TRBJ1-1; clone size: .; D gene: .; CDR3 DNA: TGTGCCAGCAGTTTACAAAACACTGAAGCTTTCTTT; CDR3 protein: CASSLQNTEAFF
V gene: TRBV11-2; J gene: TRBJ2-7; clone size: .; D gene: TRBD1; CDR3 DNA: TGTGCCAGCAGCGGGACAGGGAGCTCCTACGAGCAGTACTTC; CDR3 protein: CASSGTGSSYEQYF
V gene: TRBV10-3; J gene: TRBJ2-2; clone size: .; D gene: TRBD2; CDR3 DNA: TGTGCCATCAGTAACCGGGGGGGCCGTGCGATCGGGGAGCTGTTTTTT; CDR3 protein: CAISNRGGRAIGELFF
V gene: TRBV7-8; J gene: TRBJ2-1; clone size: .; D gene: .; CDR3 DNA: TGTGCCAGCAGCCCGGCGGTTGAGCAGTTCTTC; CDR3 protein: CASSPAVEQFF